Listed below are T cell receptor beta chains from one sample, sequenced in a study of technical replicates of blood from a handful of donors. The repertoire was sequenced with immunoSEQ multiplex PCR; TCRdb's copy has only in-frame clones and lacks some. The sample has tens of thousands of clones; around 96% are singletons. Sequencing input: T cells isolated from PBMCs. The receptors shown here come from a human donor in good health. The CDR3 runs from the conserved cysteine through the conserved F or W. D genes are given only for firm matches. Size is omitted from some rows. Given values are once, few, many or a class for expanded clones.

abundance | j_gene | v_gene | d_gene | CDR3nt | CDR3aa
. | TRBJ2-7 | TRBV7-3 | . | TGTGCCAGCAGCTTTTCTCACGAGCAGTACTTC | CASSFSHEQYF
. | TRBJ2-3 | TRBV5-1 | . | TGCGCCAGCAGCTTTAGTCCAGGGTCTACAGATACGCAGTATTTT | CASSFSPGSTDTQYF
. | TRBJ2-5 | TRBV5-4 | . | TGTGCCAGCAGCAGACCGCCGGGGTACCAAGAGACCCAGTACTTC | CASSRPPGYQETQYF
. | TRBJ1-2 | TRBV29-1 | TRBD1 | TGCAGCGTTGGGTTAGGGGACAGGGGGTTAGGCTACACCTTC | CSVGLGDRGLGYTF
. | TRBJ2-7 | TRBV4-2 | TRBD1 | TGTGCCAGCAGCCAAGTGACGAGGGGGCACGGGGAGCAGTACTTC | CASSQVTRGHGEQYF
. | TRBJ1-2 | TRBV10-3 | TRBD1 | TGTGCCATCAAGGGACAGGGGGTCTATGGCTACACCTTC | CAIKGQGVYGYTF
. | TRBJ2-2 | TRBV29-1 | TRBD1 | TGCAGCGGTCAGGGGGAGAACACCGGGGAGCTGTTTTTT | CSGQGENTGELFF
. | TRBJ1-1 | TRBV30 | . | TGTGCCTGGAGTCCTCCGGGGAGGATGAACACTGAAGCTTTCTTT | CAWSPPGRMNTEAFF
. | TRBJ1-2 | TRBV18 | . | TGTGCCAGCGCGGACAAAAACTATGGCTACACCTTC | CASADKNYGYTF
. | TRBJ1-3 | TRBV7-9 | . | TGTGCCAGCAGCTTAATCCCCGGGCTCGGGGTTTCTGGAAACACCATATATTTT | CASSLIPGLGVSGNTIYF
. | TRBJ2-3 | TRBV15 | TRBD2 | TGTGCCACCAGCAGAGAAGAGCGGGAGGTACCAGATACGCAGTATTTT | CATSREEREVPDTQYF
. | TRBJ2-7 | TRBV18 | . | TGTGCCAGCTCACTTGGGGCCTTTCGAACCTACGAGCAGTACTTC | CASSLGAFRTYEQYF
. | TRBJ2-3 | TRBV6-1 | TRBD2 | TGTGCCAGCAGTGCCCTGGGGAGCGGGAGGGCTAGAGATACGCAGTATTTT | CASSALGSGRARDTQYF
. | TRBJ2-7 | TRBV4-1 | TRBD2 | TGCGCCAGCAGCCAAGTCTCGGGGGGAGCTTATCGGCGGGTCGAGCAGTACTTC | CASSQVSGGAYRRVEQYF
once | TRBJ2-7 | TRBV10-1 | . | TGCGCCAGCAGTCAAAACAGGGACTACGAGCAGTACTTC | CASSQNRDYEQYF
. | TRBJ1-1 | TRBV4-3 | . | TGCGCCAGCAGCCAAGATCTAGGGAACACTGAAGCTTTCTTT | CASSQDLGNTEAFF
. | TRBJ1-5 | TRBV6-4 | TRBD1 | TGTGCCAGCAGTGACCAGGCAGGGGGCTTGCAGCCCCAGCATTTT | CASSDQAGGLQPQHF
. | TRBJ1-1 | TRBV7-9 | TRBD1 | TGTGCCAGCAGCACCCCGGACAGGGAGTTTACTGAAGCTTTCTTT | CASSTPDREFTEAFF
. | TRBJ2-3 | TRBV29-1 | . | TGCAGCGTCCCCGAGACAGGTTCGCAGTATTTT | CSVPETGSQYF
. | TRBJ2-1 | TRBV4-2 | TRBD2 | TGTGCCAGCAGCCAAGACGTAACCCGGACTAGCGGCAATGAGCAGTTCTTC | CASSQDVTRTSGNEQFF
. | TRBJ2-3 | TRBV7-6 | TRBD1 | TGTGCCAGCAGCCCTGCTTGGACAGGGGTCTTTGATACGCAGTATTTT | CASSPAWTGVFDTQYF
. | TRBJ2-7 | TRBV29-1 | . | TGCAGCGTTGAGATGCAGGGTGGCGAGCAGTACTTC | CSVEMQGGEQYF
. | TRBJ2-3 | TRBV4-2 | TRBD2 | TGTGCCAGCACCCAACCCTACCCTCGACTAGCGGGAGGGAGCACAGATACGCAGTATTTT | CASTQPYPRLAGGSTDTQYF
. | TRBJ2-2 | TRBV27 | TRBD2 | TGTGCCAGCAGTTTAATAGCGGGAGGGCCGAGCACCGGGGAGCTGTTTTTT | CASSLIAGGPSTGELFF
. | TRBJ1-1 | TRBV2 | TRBD1 | TGTGCCAGCAGTGACGACAGGGGACCAATTGAAGCTTTCTTT | CASSDDRGPIEAFF
. | TRBJ1-1 | TRBV7-9 | . | TGTGCCAGCAGCTTAGGGTTTCGTCTACCTGAAGCTTTCTTT | CASSLGFRLPEAFF
once | TRBJ1-1 | TRBV5-4 | . | TGTGCCAGCAGCCTGGATAAAATTGAAGCTTTCTTT | CASSLDKIEAFF
. | TRBJ1-2 | TRBV5-1 | TRBD1 | TGCGCCAGCACCCCTCAGGGGGCGACCGGCTATGGCTACACCTTC | CASTPQGATGYGYTF
. | TRBJ2-7 | TRBV19 | TRBD2 | TGTGCCAGTAGTTGGGCGACTAGCGGGAGGTTCGAGCAGTACTTC | CASSWATSGRFEQYF
. | TRBJ1-5 | TRBV4-3 | TRBD1 | TGCGCCAGCAGCCAAGATCAGAGGGGGCAACAGCCCCAGCATTTT | CASSQDQRGQQPQHF
. | TRBJ2-7 | TRBV10-3 | TRBD2 | TGTGCCATCAGCGGGACTAGCGGGTTATCCTACGAGCAGTACTTC | CAISGTSGLSYEQYF
. | TRBJ2-1 | TRBV20-1 | . | TGCAGTGCTACTGTGGAGACTGAGCAGTTCTTC | CSATVETEQFF
. | TRBJ2-7 | TRBV5-1 | . | TGCGCCAGCAGCGCCCGGGACTTCGAGTACGAGCAGTACTTC | CASSARDFEYEQYF
once | TRBJ2-2 | TRBV7-2 | TRBD2 | TGTGCCAGCAGTACTGGACTAGCAGACACCGGGGAGCTGTTTTTT | CASSTGLADTGELFF
. | TRBJ2-5 | TRBV6-1 | . | TGTGCTGCGGGCCCGGAGACCCAGTACTTC | CAAGPETQYF
. | TRBJ2-7 | TRBV28 | TRBD1 | TGTGCCAGCAGTTCTCCGGGACAGGGTTACTCGCAGTACTTC | CASSSPGQGYSQYF